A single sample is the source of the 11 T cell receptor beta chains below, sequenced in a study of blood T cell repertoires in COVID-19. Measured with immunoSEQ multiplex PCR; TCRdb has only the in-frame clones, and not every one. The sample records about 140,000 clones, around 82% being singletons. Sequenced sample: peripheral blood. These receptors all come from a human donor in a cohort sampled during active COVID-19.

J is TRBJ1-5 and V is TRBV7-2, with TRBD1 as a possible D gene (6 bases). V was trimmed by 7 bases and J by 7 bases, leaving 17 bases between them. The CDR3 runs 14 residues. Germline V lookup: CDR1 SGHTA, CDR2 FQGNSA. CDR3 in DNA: TGTGCCAGCACCTCGAATGTTGGGGGCCAGCCCCAGCATTTT. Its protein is CASTSNVGGQPQHF.

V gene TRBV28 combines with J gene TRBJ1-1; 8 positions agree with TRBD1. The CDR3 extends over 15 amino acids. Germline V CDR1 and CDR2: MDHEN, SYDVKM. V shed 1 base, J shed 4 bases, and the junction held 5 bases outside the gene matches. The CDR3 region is CASSLSAGQGTEAFF. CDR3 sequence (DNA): TGTGCCAGCAGTTTATCCGCCGGACAGGGCACTGAAGCTTTCTTT.

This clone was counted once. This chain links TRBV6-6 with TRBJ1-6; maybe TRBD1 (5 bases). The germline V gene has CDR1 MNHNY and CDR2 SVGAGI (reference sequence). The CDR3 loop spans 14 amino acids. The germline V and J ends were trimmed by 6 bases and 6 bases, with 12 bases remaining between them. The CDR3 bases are TGTGCCAGCAGCGACCTAAGGGGTAATTCACCCCTCCACTTT. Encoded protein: CASSDLRGNSPLHF.

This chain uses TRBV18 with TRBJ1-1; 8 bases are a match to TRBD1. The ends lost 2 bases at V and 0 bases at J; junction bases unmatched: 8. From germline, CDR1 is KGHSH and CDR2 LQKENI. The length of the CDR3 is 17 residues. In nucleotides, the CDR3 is TGTGCCAGCTCACCATCCGACAGGGGATCGATGAACACTGAAGCTTTCTTT. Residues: CASSPSDRGSMNTEAFF. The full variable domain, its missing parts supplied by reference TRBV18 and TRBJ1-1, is NAGVMQNPRHLVRRRGQEARLRCSPMKGHSHVYWYRQLPEEGLKFMVYLQKENIIDESGMPKERFSAEFPKEGPSILRIQQVVRGDSAAYFCASSPSDRGSMNTEAFFGQGTRLTVV.

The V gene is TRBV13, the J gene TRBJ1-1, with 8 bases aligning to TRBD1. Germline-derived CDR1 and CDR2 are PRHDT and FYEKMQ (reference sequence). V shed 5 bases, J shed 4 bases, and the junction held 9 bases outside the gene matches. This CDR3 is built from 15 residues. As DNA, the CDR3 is TGTGCCAGCAGCCCTGGGACAGGACAAGGCACTGAAGCTTTCTTT. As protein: CASSPGTGQGTEAFF.

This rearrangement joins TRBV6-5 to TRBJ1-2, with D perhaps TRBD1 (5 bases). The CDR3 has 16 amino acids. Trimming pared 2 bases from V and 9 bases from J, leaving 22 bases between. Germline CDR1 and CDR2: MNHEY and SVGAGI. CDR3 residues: CASSYTSGGKVNSYTF. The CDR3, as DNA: TGTGCCAGCAGTTACACATCGGGGGGGAAGGTCAATAGCTACACCTTC.

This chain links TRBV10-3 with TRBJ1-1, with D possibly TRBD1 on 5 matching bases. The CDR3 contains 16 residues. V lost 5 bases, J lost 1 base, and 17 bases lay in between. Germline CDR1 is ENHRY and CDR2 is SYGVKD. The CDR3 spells CAISKLEPQGNTEAFF. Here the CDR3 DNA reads TGTGCCATCAGTAAATTAGAACCTCAGGGGAACACTGAAGCTTTCTTT.

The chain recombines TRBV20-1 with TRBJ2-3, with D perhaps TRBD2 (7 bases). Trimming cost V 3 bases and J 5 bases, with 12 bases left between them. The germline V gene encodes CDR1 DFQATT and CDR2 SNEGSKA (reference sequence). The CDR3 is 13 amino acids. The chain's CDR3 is CSASRGGVDTQYF. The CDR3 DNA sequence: TGCAGTGCTAGTAGGGGGGGAGTAGATACGCAGTATTTT.

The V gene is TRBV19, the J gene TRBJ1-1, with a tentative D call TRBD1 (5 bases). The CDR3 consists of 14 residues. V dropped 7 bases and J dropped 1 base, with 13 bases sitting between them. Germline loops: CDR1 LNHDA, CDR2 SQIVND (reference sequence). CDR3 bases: TGTGCCAGTACCACGATGGGGGGGAACACTGAAGCTTTCTTT. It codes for CASTTMGGNTEAFF.

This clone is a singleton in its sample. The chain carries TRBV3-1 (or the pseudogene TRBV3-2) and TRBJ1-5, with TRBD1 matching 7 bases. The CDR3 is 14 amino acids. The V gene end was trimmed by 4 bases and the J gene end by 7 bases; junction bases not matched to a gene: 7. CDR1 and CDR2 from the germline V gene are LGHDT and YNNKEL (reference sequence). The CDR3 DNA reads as TGTGCCAGCAGCCTCGGACAGGTTGGACAGCCCCAGCATTTT. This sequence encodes CASSLGQVGQPQHF.

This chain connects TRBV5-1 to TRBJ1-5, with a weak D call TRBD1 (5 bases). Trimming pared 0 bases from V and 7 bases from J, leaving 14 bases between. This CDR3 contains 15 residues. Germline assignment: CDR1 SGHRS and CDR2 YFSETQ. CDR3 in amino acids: CASSLVGGIPQPQHF. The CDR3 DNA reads TGCGCCAGCAGCTTGGTGGGGGGGATCCCGCAGCCCCAGCATTTT.